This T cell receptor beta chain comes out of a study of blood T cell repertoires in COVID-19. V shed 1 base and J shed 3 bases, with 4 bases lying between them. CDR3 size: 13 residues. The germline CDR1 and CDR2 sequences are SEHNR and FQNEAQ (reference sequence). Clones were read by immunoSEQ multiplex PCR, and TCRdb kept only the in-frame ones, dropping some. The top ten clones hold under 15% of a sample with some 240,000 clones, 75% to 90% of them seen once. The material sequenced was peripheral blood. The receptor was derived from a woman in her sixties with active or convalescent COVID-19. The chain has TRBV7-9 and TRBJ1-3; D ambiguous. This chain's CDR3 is CASSLGSGNTIYF. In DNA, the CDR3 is TGTGCCAGCAGCTTAGGGAGTGGAAACACCATATATTTT.